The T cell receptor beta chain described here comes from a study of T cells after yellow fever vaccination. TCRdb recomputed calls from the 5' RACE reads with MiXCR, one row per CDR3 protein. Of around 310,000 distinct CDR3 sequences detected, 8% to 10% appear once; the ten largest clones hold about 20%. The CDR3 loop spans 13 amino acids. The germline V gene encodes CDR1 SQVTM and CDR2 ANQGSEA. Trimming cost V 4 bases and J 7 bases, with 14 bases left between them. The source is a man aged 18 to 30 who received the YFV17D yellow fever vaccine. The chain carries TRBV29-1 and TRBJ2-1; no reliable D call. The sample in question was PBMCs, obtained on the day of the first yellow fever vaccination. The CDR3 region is CSVGIGMGNEQFF. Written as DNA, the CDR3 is TGCAGCGTTGGTATAGGGATGGGGAATGAGCAGTTCTTC.